This T cell receptor (beta chain) was obtained from a study of identical twins. Broader study findings: Abundant beta clonotypes from cord blood had fewer insertions, unlike memory repertoires, which showed none.

TCRdb recomputed calls from the 5' RACE reads with MiXCR, one row per CDR3 protein. The sample contains fewer than 900,000 distinct CDR3 sequences, roughly 18% of which appear only once. Worth noting for this clonotype: Antigen specificity is unknown.

The sample was also reused in another study, on T cells expressing NK-cell markers. That paper notes: With respect to HCMV, seven of the eight sequenced donors were seropositive, and one was seronegative.

The sample taken for sequencing was PBMCs. The TCR sequence derives from a woman in her late teens or twenties in good health.

CDR3 region: CSVEGEDGHTDTQYF. As DNA, the CDR3 is TGCAGCGTTGAGGGGGAAGACGGTCACACAGATACGCAGTATTTT. The V gene is TRBV29-1, the J gene TRBJ2-3; D is tentatively TRBD1 or TRBD2 (5 bases each). The CDR3 loop spans 15 amino acids. V shed 3 bases and J shed 2 bases, with 15 bases lying between them. The V gene's germline CDR1 is SQVTM and CDR2 ANQGSEA.